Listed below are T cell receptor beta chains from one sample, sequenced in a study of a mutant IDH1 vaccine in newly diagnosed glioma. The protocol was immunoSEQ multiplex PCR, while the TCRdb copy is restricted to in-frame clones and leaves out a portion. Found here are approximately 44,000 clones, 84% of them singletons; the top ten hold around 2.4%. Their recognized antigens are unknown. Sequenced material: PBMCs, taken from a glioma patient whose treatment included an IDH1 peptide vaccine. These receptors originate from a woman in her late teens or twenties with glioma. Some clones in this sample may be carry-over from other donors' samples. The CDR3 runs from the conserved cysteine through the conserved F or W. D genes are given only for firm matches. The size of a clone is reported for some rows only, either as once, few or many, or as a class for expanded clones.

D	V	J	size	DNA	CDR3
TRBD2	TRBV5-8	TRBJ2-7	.	TGTGCCAGCAGCTTGGTCGTTAGCGGGAGCTTCGACGAGCAGTACTTC	CASSLVVSGSFDEQYF
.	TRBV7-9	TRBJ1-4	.	TGTGCCAGCAGCTCCCCTGACAGGTCTGAAAAACTGTTTTTT	CASSSPDRSEKLFF
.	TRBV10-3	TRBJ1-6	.	TGTGCCATCAGTGCCCGGGACACCGATTCACCCCTCCACTTT	CAISARDTDSPLHF
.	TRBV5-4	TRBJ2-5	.	TGTGCCAGCAGCTCAAGGAAACAGGGAATTTCGGAGACCCAGTACTTC	CASSSRKQGISETQYF
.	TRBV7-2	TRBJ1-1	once	TGTGCCAGCAGACACGACAGGCTAAGCGCTGAAGCTTTCTTT	CASRHDRLSAEAFF
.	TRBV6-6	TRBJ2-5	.	TGTGCCAGCACATCGGGGTCTTGGGAGACCCAGTACTTC	CASTSGSWETQYF
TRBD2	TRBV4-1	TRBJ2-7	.	TGCGCCAGCAGCCAAGAAGCAGGGACTACCCTCTACGAGCAGTACTTC	CASSQEAGTTLYEQYF
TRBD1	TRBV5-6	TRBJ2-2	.	TGTGCCAGCAGCTTACCACAGGGGATGAACACCGGGGAGCTGTTTTTT	CASSLPQGMNTGELFF
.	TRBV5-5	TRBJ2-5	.	TGTGCCAGCAGCTTGGTGCCAGCCAACCAAGAGACCCAGTACTTC	CASSLVPANQETQYF
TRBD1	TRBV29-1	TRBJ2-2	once	TGCAGCGTTGGGAGGGCACAGGGGGCGGACACCGGGGAGCTGTTTTTT	CSVGRAQGADTGELFF
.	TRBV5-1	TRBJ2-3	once	TGCGCCAGCAGCTTGCCGACTAGTGCAGATACGCAGTATTTT	CASSLPTSADTQYF
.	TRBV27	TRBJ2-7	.	TGTGCCAGCCGCCCCGAACAGACCAACGACTACGAGCAGTACTTC	CASRPEQTNDYEQYF
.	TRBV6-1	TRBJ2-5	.	TGTGCCAGCAGTGAAGCCACGGGGGCCGGACAGACCCAGTACTTC	CASSEATGAGQTQYF
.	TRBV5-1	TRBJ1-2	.	TGCGCCAGCAGCTTGGGCCCGGCAGGGCGAGGCTACACCTTC	CASSLGPAGRGYTF
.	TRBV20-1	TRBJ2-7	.	TGCAGTGCTAGTCCTGCGCACGAGCAGTACTTC	CSASPAHEQYF
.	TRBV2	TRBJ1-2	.	TGTGCCAGCAGTGAGGGGTTGCGGAACTATGGCTACACCTTC	CASSEGLRNYGYTF
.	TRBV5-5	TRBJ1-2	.	TGTGCCAGCGAGACGAGGCATGGCTACACCTTC	CASETRHGYTF
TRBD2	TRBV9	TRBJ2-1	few	TGTGCCAGCAGCGAAACTAGCGAGGGTGAGCAGTTCTTC	CASSETSEGEQFF
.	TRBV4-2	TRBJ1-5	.	TGTGCCAGCAGCCAGACCCTACAGGGATGGGGCAATCAGCCCCAGCATTTT	CASSQTLQGWGNQPQHF
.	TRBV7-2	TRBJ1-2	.	TGTGCCAGCAGCTCCACAACTAACTATGGCTACACCTTC	CASSSTTNYGYTF
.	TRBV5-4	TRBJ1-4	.	TGTGCCAGCAGCTTTATTTCAGGGGAACTGTTTTTT	CASSFISGELFF
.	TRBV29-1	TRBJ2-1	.	TGCAGCGTACAGGGGGGGGGATCCTACAATGAGCAGTTCTTC	CSVQGGGSYNEQFF
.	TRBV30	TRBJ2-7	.	TGTGCCTGGAGTGCAAAAGGAGAGCAGTACTTC	CAWSAKGEQYF
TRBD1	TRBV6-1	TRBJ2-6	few	TGTGCCACCGGGGGACAGGGGACTGGGGCCAACGTCCTGACTTTC	CATGGQGTGANVLTF
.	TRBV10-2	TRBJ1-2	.	TGCGCCAGCAGTGAGGGGGATGGCTACACCTTC	CASSEGDGYTF
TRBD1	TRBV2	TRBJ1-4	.	TGTGCCAGCAGCGGGGACAGGGGGCGGGGAAAACTGTTTTTT	CASSGDRGRGKLFF
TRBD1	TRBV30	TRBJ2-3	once	TGTGCCTGGAGTGCGGACAGGGTAGCCACAGATACGCAGTATTTT	CAWSADRVATDTQYF
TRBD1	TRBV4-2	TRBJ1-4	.	TGTGCCAGCAGCCAAGAGAGGGGGCACAAGGAAAAACTGTTTTTT	CASSQERGHKEKLFF
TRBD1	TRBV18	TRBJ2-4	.	TGTGCCAGCTCACCAGGGACAGAAAACATTCAGTACTTC	CASSPGTENIQYF
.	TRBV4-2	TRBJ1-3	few	TGTGCCAGCAGCCAAGGGGCGGGGGGGGCCTCTGGAAACACCATATATTTT	CASSQGAGGASGNTIYF
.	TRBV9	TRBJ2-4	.	TGTGCCAGCAGCGTAGCCGGGGACGGAAACATTCAGTACTTC	CASSVAGDGNIQYF
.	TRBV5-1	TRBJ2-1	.	TGCGCCAGCAGCTTGGGGTCTGTTCCCAATGAGCAGTTCTTC	CASSLGSVPNEQFF
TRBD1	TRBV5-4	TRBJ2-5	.	TGTGCCAGCAGCTTGGGGGAATACAGGGGCTTCCAAGAGACCCAGTACTTC	CASSLGEYRGFQETQYF
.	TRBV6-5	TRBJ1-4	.	TGTGCCAGCAGTTCCGGGACGGTAACTAATGAAAAACTGTTTTTT	CASSSGTVTNEKLFF
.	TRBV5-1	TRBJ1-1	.	TGCGCCAGCAGCTGGGGAGGGGGATCCACTGAAGCTTTCTTT	CASSWGGGSTEAFF
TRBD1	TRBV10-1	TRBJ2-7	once	TGCGCCAGCAGTGCCCATGGACAGGGTGAGCAGTACTTC	CASSAHGQGEQYF
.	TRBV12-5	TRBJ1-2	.	TGTGCTAGTGGTTTGGCCCGAGGCTACACCTTC	CASGLARGYTF
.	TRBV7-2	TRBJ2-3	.	TGTGCCAGCAGCTTAATGCAAGATACGCAGTATTTT	CASSLMQDTQYF
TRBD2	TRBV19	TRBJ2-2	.	TGTGCCAGTAGTTCAAGCGGGATCGGGGAGCTGTTTTTT	CASSSSGIGELFF
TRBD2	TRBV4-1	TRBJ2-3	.	TGCGCCAGCAGCCAAACGGGGGGGGGAGATACGCAGTATTTT	CASSQTGGGDTQYF
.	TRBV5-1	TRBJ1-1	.	TGCGCCAGCAGCTACAGACAGGCCAACACTGAAGCTTTCTTT	CASSYRQANTEAFF
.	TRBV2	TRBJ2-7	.	TGTGCCAGCCTTAGACAGTCTGGCCACGAGCAGTACTTC	CASLRQSGHEQYF
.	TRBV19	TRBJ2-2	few	TGTGCCAGTACCTCCCTTATTGGGCCGGGACCCAGTGTCACCGGGGAGCTGTTTTTT	CASTSLIGPGPSVTGELFF
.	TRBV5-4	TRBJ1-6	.	TGTGCCAGCAGCTTGGTTCGGGGGGCTGTGGATTCACCCCTCCACTTT	CASSLVRGAVDSPLHF
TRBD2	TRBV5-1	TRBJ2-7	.	TGCGCCAGCAGCTCTAGCGGGAGGAAAGGGGGCGAGCAGTACTTC	CASSSSGRKGGEQYF
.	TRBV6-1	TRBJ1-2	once	TGTGCCAGCAGTGAATTCTGGGTTTCCGCCTATGGCTACACCTTC	CASSEFWVSAYGYTF
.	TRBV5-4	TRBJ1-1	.	TGTGCCAGCAGCTTGGCCCACAGGAACACTGAAGCTTTCTTT	CASSLAHRNTEAFF